This T cell receptor (beta chain) was sequenced in a study of T cell responses to AZD1222 COVID-19 vaccine. General study points: After two AZD1222 doses, spike-specific TCR breadth and depth rose versus day 0. Repertoire sampling was restricted to post-peak T cell response timepoints.

Profiled with immunoSEQ multiplex PCR; TCRdb holds only in-frame clones, not every one. The repertoire holds tens of thousands of clones, 89% seen once, with 25% to 35% in the top ten. About this clone: The antigen remains undetermined.

This CDR3 is 15 amino acids long. Germline CDR1 and CDR2: MNHNY and SVGAGI (reference sequence). J gave up 5 bases and V 7 bases, and 14 bases lay outside the gene matches. This sequence joins TRBV6-6 and TRBJ2-7; 7 bases align to TRBD2. Sample: peripheral blood, taken 28 days after the second AZD1222 dose. The sequence came from an adult who received the AZD1222 COVID-19 vaccine. CDR3 sequence: CASTSGVVGAHEQYF. CDR3 coding DNA: TGTGCCAGCACCAGCGGGGTAGTTGGGGCCCACGAGCAGTACTTC.